The entry that follows covers one T cell receptor beta chain sequence. Base qualities are missing; no much larger clone stands one base away. These data come from a study of T cells in tuberculosis (dated 2018 in TCRdb). Some background on the complete study: The study combined CD1B tetramers and high-throughput TCR immunosequencing to characterize T cells specific for the mycobacterial lipid antigen glucose monomycolate (GMM). Overall study results and their limits: The stringent sort gate may have missed T cells binding the CD1B-GMM tetramer with low affinity.

Because TCR-alpha and TCR-beta chains were sequenced unpaired, no chain pairing information was available. TCR libraries were generated with the immunoSEQ multiplex PCR assay, using TCR-beta and/or TCR-alpha/delta assays for each sample. The amplified TCR libraries were sequenced on the Illumina high-throughput platform. The study's processing was this. Clustering and dimensionality reduction relied on pairwise TCRdist distances among GMM-specific receptors from T cells that were either sorted ex vivo or expanded in vitro. Sequence motifs, defined by gene usage and CDR3 content, were tested for enrichment in tetramer-positive compared with tetramer-negative populations. TCRdb re-hosts the immuneACCESS table, in-frame sequences only. Its copies lack some clones; in the studies checked, an unresolved V gene accounts for under half of them, and the cause for the rest is not known. V and J calls plus clone size are reproduced from that table; the DNA served to infer D and trimming. In this sample the table shows approximately 59,000 clones, roughly 87% of which occur a single time. The ten largest clones take up 21% of the sample.

PBMC were thawed, rested overnight, stained with a GMM-loaded CD1B tetramer, a Live/Dead dye and anti-CD3, and then sorted on a FACS Aria II. The CD1B tetramers were loaded with C32 glucose monomycolate that had been purified from Rhodococcus equi. Before cryopreservation, the PBMC used for tetramer sorting had been depleted of CD14-expressing monocytes as part of a separate study. From each donor, about 100,000 tetramer-negative cells were also sorted and analyzed side by side with the tetramer-positive cells. Antigen-specific T cells were sorted from a few healthy South African adults using GMM-loaded CD1B tetramers. The source of this sequence is an adult woman with latent tuberculosis. The sample consisted of CD1b-GMM tetramer-negative cells sorted from PBMCs. Explained via the paper, the cell subset or site label denotes: T cells not binding CD1B-GMM tetramer, sorted from same donor.

This receptor carries the CDR3 CASSGQGARDPYF. The nucleotide sequence reads TGTGCCAGCAGTGGACAGGGGGCGCGAGATCCGTACTTC. The sequence is built from TRBV6-1 and TRBJ2-7, and 10 junction bases match TRBD1. Trimming accounts for 4 bases at V and 12 bases at J, while the number of junction bases matched to no gene is 9. From the cysteine through the phenylalanine, the CDR3 covers 13 amino acids. The only DNA kept is the CDR3, 39 bases in frame from the first base. Via the germline V gene, CDR1 is MNHNS and CDR2 SASEGT.